The 5 T cell receptor beta chains below come from one sample, sequenced in a study of blood T cell repertoires in COVID-19. TCRdb's copy holds only in-frame clones and misses some; the assay was immunoSEQ multiplex PCR. The sample carries 150,000 to 200,000 clones, 84% recorded once. The sequenced sample consisted of peripheral blood. The receptor source for this set is a human donor in a cohort sampled during active COVID-19.

The chain is built from TRBV12-3 or TRBV12-4 and TRBJ2-1; D gene uncertain. The CDR3 consists of 12 residues. Trimming pared 5 bases from V and 4 bases from J, leaving 6 bases between. CDR3 in DNA: TGTGCCAGCAGTCAAACATACAATGAGCAGTTCTTC. This translates into CASSQTYNEQFF.

The chain joins TRBV23-1 to TRBJ1-5, with D maybe TRBD1 (6 bases). TRBV23-1 has ORF status, its function being uncertain. V was trimmed by 3 bases and J by 0 bases, leaving 12 bases between them. The CDR3 runs 16 residues. The CDR3 nucleotides read TGCGCCAGCAGTCACATGACAGGAAATAGCAATCAGCCCCAGCATTTT. Translation: CASSHMTGNSNQPQHF.

The CDR3 nucleotides are TGTGCCAGCAGCTTAGCGACAGGGCCCCAAGAGACCCAGTACTTC. It is translated as CASSLATGPQETQYF. V usage is TRBV7-6 and J usage is TRBJ2-5; 7 bases are a match to TRBD1. The CDR3 runs 15 residues. Germline trimming cut 0 bases from V and 1 base from J; bases unmatched to any gene: 2. Germline CDR1 is SGHVS and CDR2 is FNYEAQ.

The chain employs TRBV13 and TRBJ1-2; no firm D call. Trimming removed 0 bases from V and 7 bases from J, with 6 bases in between. The CDR3 is 12 amino acids. From germline, CDR1 is PRHDT and CDR2 FYEKMQ (reference sequence). For the CDR3, the DNA is TGTGCCAGCAGCTTAGGGGACTCTGGCTACACCTTC. Its protein is CASSLGDSGYTF.

This chain's CDR3 is CASSQGTGDRLSYGYTF. Written as DNA, the CDR3 is TGTGCCAGCAGCCAAGGGACAGGGGATAGGCTCTCCTATGGCTACACCTTC. The chain joins TRBV7-9 to TRBJ1-2; TRBD1 matches at 10 bases. The CDR3 loop spans 17 amino acids. Trimming cost V 5 bases and J 4 bases; bases outside gene matches: 13. Germline assignment: CDR1 SEHNR and CDR2 FQNEAQ (reference sequence).